The TCR beta chain under discussion was sequenced for a study of OX40 agonist ivuxolimab in advanced cancers. This clone was seen more than once but under ten times. Method: immunoSEQ multiplex PCR; TCRdb's copy keeps in-frame clones and lacks some. The table lists some 17,000 clones, 72% of them singletons. V was cut by 4 bases and J by 0 bases, with 13 bases left in between. Germline assignment: CDR1 SEHNR and CDR2 FQNEAQ (reference sequence). This CDR3 has 16 residues. The V gene is TRBV7-9, the J gene TRBJ1-3; D is possibly TRBD1 (5 bases). The TCR sequence derives from an adult with an advanced solid tumor such as melanoma, head and neck, liver or kidney cancer. The sample consisted of CD4+ or CD8+ T cells sorted from blood, taken in a trial of the OX40 agonist ivuxolimab. CDR3 in DNA: TGTGCCAGCAGCTCAAGGGACGGGATCTCTGGAAACACCATATATTTT. Its protein is CASSSRDGISGNTIYF. The entire variable domain, with the rest obtained from reference TRBV7-9 and TRBJ1-3, is as follows: DTGVSQNPRHKITKRGQNVTFRCDPISEHNRLYWYRQTLGQGPEFLTYFQNEAQLEKSRLLSDRFSAERPKGSFSTLEIQRTEQGDSAMYLCASSSRDGISGNTIYFGEGSWLTVV.